Sequencing of this TCR beta chain was carried out in a study of T cell responses to AZD1222 COVID-19 vaccine. Turning to the study itself: Some second doses came at about 4 weeks and others at about 12 weeks; these were pooled.

Unmatched junction bases numbered 10, after V lost 8 bases and J lost 9 bases. The CDR3 sequence is 14 residues long. The germline V gene has CDR1 LGHNT and CDR2 FRNRAP. Clones were read by immunoSEQ multiplex PCR, and TCRdb kept only the in-frame ones, dropping some. The sample records about 120,000 clones, around nine tenths being singletons. Findings and limits, study-wide: The donors showed a predominance of white British ancestry and of females, with possible underestimation of clonal diversity. Following two doses of AZD1222, Spike-specific TCR breadth and depth rose.

Remarks on this clone: Its antigen is not identified.

The starting material was peripheral blood, obtained on day 0 of AZD1222 vaccination. The clonotype originates from an adult in good health. The rearrangement uses TRBV12-5 and TRBJ2-1; 10 bases map to TRBD1. The DNA of the CDR3 is TGTGCTAGTATGCGTGGGACAGGGGCCCGTGAGCAGTTCTTC. This translates into CASMRGTGAREQFF.